This entry lists 10 T cell receptor beta chains sequenced from one sample in a study of CD8 T cells in Susac syndrome. Random hexamers were used to reverse transcribe about 0.5 to 1 ug of RNA. MiXCR, applied by TCRdb to the immunoSEQ multiplex PCR reads, yields one record per CDR3 protein. Counted here are 150,000 to 200,000 distinct CDR3 sequences, roughly 92% occurring once; the ten biggest clones make up 0.1%. Specimen: CD4+ T cells from PBMCs. Receptor source: a human donor in good health.

This clonotype was seen only once. This sequence joins TRBV4-1 and TRBJ1-1, with 11 bases identical to TRBD1. The CDR3 totals 18 residues. Trimming at V came to 3 bases and at J to 1 base, leaving 10 bases not matched to a gene. Germline assignment: CDR1 MGHRA and CDR2 YSYEKL. CDR3 nucleotides: TGCGCCAGCAGCCACCGGGACAGGGGGGAACCTCGGAACACTGAAGCTTTCTTT. Its translation: CASSHRDRGEPRNTEAFF.

V and J are TRBV28 and TRBJ2-1, with D maybe TRBD2 (6 bases). The germline gives CDR1 MDHEN, CDR2 SYDVKM. There are 17 residues in the CDR3. Trimming stripped 4 bases from V and 7 bases from J, with 23 bases between. In DNA, the CDR3 is TGTGCCAGCAGTTATCAACCCCCGGGGGTATCGAGTAATGAGCAGTTCTTC. Translated, it gives CASSYQPPGVSSNEQFF.

The chain recombines TRBV25-1 with TRBJ2-7; 7 bases match TRBD1. Per the germline V gene, CDR1 is MGHDK and CDR2 is SYGVNS. The junction had 4 bases not matched to a gene; V was cut back by 8 bases and J by 6 bases. The CDR3 sequence is 11 residues long. CDR3 nucleotides: TGTGCCAGCGCTCACAGGGGCGAGCAGTACTTC. Its translation is CASAHRGEQYF.

The chain joins TRBV7-3 to TRBJ1-1; D ambiguous. Trimming stripped 6 bases from V and 3 bases from J, with 11 bases between. CDR3 length: 13 amino acids. Germline loops: CDR1 SGHTA, CDR2 FQGTGA. DNA for the CDR3: TGTGCCAGCAGGGGGATTGGGGACACTGAAGCTTTCTTT. Protein product: CASRGIGDTEAFF.

The chain combines TRBV29-1 with TRBJ2-1; D is unresolved. CDR1 SQVTM and CDR2 ANQGSEA come from the germline V gene. V was cut by 3 bases and J by 3 bases, with 15 bases left in between. The CDR3 contains 15 residues. CDR3 nucleotide sequence: TGCAGCGTTGACGGCCATAGGCGGCTCTACAATGAGCAGTTCTTC. It encodes CSVDGHRRLYNEQFF.

The chain has TRBV6-5 and TRBJ2-1; 11 bases fit TRBD2. Germline V gene sequence: CDR1 MNHEY, CDR2 SVGAGI. V was clipped by 0 bases and J by 3 bases; unmatched bases: 4. CDR3 length equals 17 residues. The CDR3 nucleotides are TGTGCCAGCAGTTACTCGCCACTAGCGGGGGTCTACAATGAGCAGTTCTTC. Translation: CASSYSPLAGVYNEQFF.

The V and J genes are TRBV30 and TRBJ1-5; weak D call: TRBD1 (5 bases). This CDR3 comprises 12 residues. Trimming left V 8 bases short and J 0 bases short, with 8 bases between. The germline V gene encodes CDR1 GTSNPN and CDR2 SVGIG (reference sequence). The CDR3 here is CAPDISNQPQHF. Written as DNA, the CDR3 is TGTGCCCCGGACATTAGCAATCAGCCCCAGCATTTT.

The gene calls are TRBV9 and TRBJ1-5, with D uncertain. The V gene's germline CDR1 is SGDLS and CDR2 YYNGEE. V was shortened by 2 bases and J by 3 bases, with 9 bases between the two germline ends. The CDR3 has 14 amino acids. The CDR3 reads CASSVDGINQPQHF. DNA of the CDR3: TGTGCCAGCAGCGTGGACGGGATCAATCAGCCCCAGCATTTT.

The V and J genes are TRBV27 and TRBJ2-3; D is perhaps TRBD1 or TRBD2 (5 bases each). The CDR3 covers 15 residues. Trimming shortened V by 0 bases and J by 1 base, and 8 bases separated the two germline ends. CDR1 and CDR2 (germline): MNHEY, SMNVEV (reference sequence). The DNA of the CDR3 is TGTGCCAGCAGTTTATCGGGGACCCGCACAGATACGCAGTATTTT. Encoded protein: CASSLSGTRTDTQYF.

The chain recombines TRBV2 with TRBJ2-2; D is uncertain. The V gene's germline CDR1 is SNHLY and CDR2 FYNNEI. This CDR3 has 12 residues. The V end lost 5 bases, the J end lost 8 bases, and 9 bases lay between the germline ends. CDR3 loop: CASSPELGELFF. In DNA, the CDR3 is TGTGCCAGCAGTCCTGAGTTAGGGGAGCTGTTTTTT.